These 21 T cell receptor beta chains were all obtained from the same sample, sequenced in a study of T cells in Graves' hyperthyroidism and ophthalmopathy. From RNA transcripts, TCR beta CDR3 regions were amplified. HTBI primers were employed in a first-round RT-PCR of the TCR CDR3. TCRdb analysed the multiplex PCR reads with MiXCR anew, one entry per CDR3 protein. The sample has 530,000 or so distinct CDR3 sequences, around 24% seen once. Sequencing was done on a sample of blood. Receptors originate from a woman aged 30 to 39 with Graves' ophthalmopathy.

In its sample, this clonotype was seen a few times. The junction and the germline gene differ at one end; a read error may be behind it. The rearrangement links TRBV29-1 to TRBJ1-2; D might be TRBD1 (5 bases). Germline CDR1 SQVTM, CDR2 ANQGSEA. The CDR3 extends over 13 amino acids. The chain's CDR3 is CSVEGQGQYGYTF. CDR3 DNA: TGCAGCGTCGAAGGGCAGGGCCAATATGGCTACACCTTC.

The rearrangement joins TRBV11-1 to TRBJ2-5; 9 bases align to TRBD2. The length of the CDR3 is 13 residues. Per the germline V gene, CDR1 is SGHAT and CDR2 is FQDESV (reference sequence). V shed 5 bases and J 9 bases; nucleotides not matched to a gene: 7. The CDR3 loop reads CASSNSGGQAQYF. DNA for the CDR3: TGTGCCAGCAGCAATAGCGGGGGTCAGGCCCAGTACTTC. The whole variable domain, filled in from reference TRBV11-1 and TRBJ2-5, reads EAEVAQSPRYKITEKSQAVAFWCDPISGHATLYWYRQILGQGPELLVQFQDESVVDDSQLPKDRFSAERLKGVDSTLKIQPAELGDSAMYLCASSNSGGQAQYFGPGTRLLVL.

The CDR3 region is CASSPDRINTGELFF. CDR3 DNA: TGTGCCAGCAGCCCAGACAGGATTAACACCGGGGAGCTGTTTTTT. V and J are TRBV11-2 and TRBJ2-2; D might be TRBD1 (6 bases). The CDR3 contains 15 residues. V shed 5 bases and J shed 2 bases, with 12 bases lying between them. CDR1 and CDR2 from the germline V gene are SGHAT and FQNNGV. The variable domain in full, with the rest retrieved from reference TRBV11-2 and TRBJ2-2, is EAGVAQSPRYKIIEKRQSVAFWCNPISGHATLYWYQQILGQGPKLLIQFQNNGVVDDSQLPKDRFSAERLKGVDSTLKIQPAKLEDSAVYLCASSPDRINTGELFFGEGSRLTVL.

This clonotype was recorded at least ten times. The V call is TRBV28, the J call TRBJ2-5; possibly TRBD2 for D (6 bases). Germline V gene lookup returns CDR1 MDHEN and CDR2 SYDVKM. The CDR3 runs to 15 residues. The V gene lost 6 bases and the J gene lost 4 bases, with 18 bases spanning the gap. The CDR3 here is CASSSPGTRGETQYF. As DNA, the CDR3 is TGTGCCAGCAGCTCCCCGGGGACTCGAGGAGAGACCCAGTACTTC.

Ten or more counts support this clonotype. The rearrangement uses TRBV11-1 and TRBJ1-2; TRBD1 matches at 7 bases. The germline gives CDR1 SGHAT, CDR2 FQDESV (reference sequence). CDR3 length: 13 amino acids. V trimming: 5 bases; J trimming: 8 bases; junction bases outside the gene matches: 8. CDR3 region: CASSTGDRLGYTF. The DNA for the CDR3 is TGTGCCAGCAGCACAGGGGACCGGTTGGGCTACACCTTC.

This clonotype was counted a few times. The chain recombines TRBV6-2 or TRBV6-3 with TRBJ2-6; tentatively, D is TRBD1 (5 bases). The CDR3 sequence is 15 residues long. Trimming shortened V by 6 bases and J by 3 bases, and 12 bases separated the two germline ends. Germline CDR1 MNHEY, CDR2 SVGEGT. This chain's CDR3 is CASRDQGFGANVLTF. The DNA for the CDR3 is TGTGCCAGCAGAGACCAGGGTTTTGGGGCCAACGTCCTGACTTTC.

This clonotype was seen repeatedly, ten times or more. The chain uses TRBV6-5 and TRBJ1-1; D is perhaps TRBD1 (6 bases). This CDR3 comprises 16 residues. Germline V gene data show CDR1 as MNHEY and CDR2 as SVGAGI. The ends were cut back, 4 bases at V and 3 bases at J, with 18 bases in the middle. The CDR3 here is CASSFSGVWGDTEAFF. In DNA form, the CDR3 reads TGTGCCAGCAGTTTCTCAGGGGTTTGGGGTGACACTGAAGCTTTCTTT.

This clonotype was observed many times. The chain couples TRBV24-1 to TRBJ2-5, with D unclear. Germline CDR1 KGHDR, CDR2 SFDVKD. The CDR3 runs to 16 residues. The V end was cut by 4 bases, the J end by 2 bases, with 16 bases between. The CDR3 loop is CATSDPDVGTQETQYF. In DNA, the CDR3 is TGTGCCACCAGTGACCCAGATGTGGGCACGCAAGAGACCCAGTACTTC.

J is TRBJ2-2 and V is TRBV11-2, with 10 bases matching TRBD2. V trimming: 5 bases; J trimming: 6 bases; junction bases outside the gene matches: 9. CDR1 SGHAT and CDR2 FQNNGV come from the germline V gene. This CDR3 has 16 residues. The CDR3 reads CASSPSGGADAGELFF. The CDR3, as DNA: TGTGCCAGCAGCCCCAGCGGGGGGGCAGACGCCGGGGAGCTGTTTTTT.

This clonotype was counted between two and nine times. V is TRBV20-1 and J is TRBJ2-5, with D possibly being TRBD1 (5 bases). V was pared by 1 base and J by 5 bases, with 8 bases between. The CDR3 is 12 amino acids. CDR1 and CDR2 from the germline V gene are DFQATT and SNEGSKA (reference sequence). As DNA, the CDR3 is TGCAGTGCTAGAGGGGGCTTGGAGACCCAGTACTTC. Protein: CSARGGLETQYF.

Note on this clonotype: At one end, the junction sequence differs from germline, possibly due to a read error. The chain recombines TRBV7-8 with TRBJ2-5; TRBD1 might be the D (5 bases). CDR3 length: 18 amino acids. Germline V gene sequence: CDR1 SGHVS, CDR2 FQNEAQ. The CDR3 DNA reads as TGTGCCAGCAGCATAGCCAGGGCCTTCTCCCCTCTCCAAGAGACCCAGTACTTC. Translating it yields CASSIARAFSPLQETQYF.

This clonotype was seen a single time. The chain has TRBV9 and TRBJ2-5; TRBD2 might be the D (6 bases). Germline CDR1 SGDLS, CDR2 YYNGEE. The CDR3 has 14 residues. Trimming cost V 0 bases and J 5 bases, with 11 bases left between them. CDR3 in amino acids: CASSVVGGAETQYF. CDR3 coding DNA: TGTGCCAGCAGCGTAGTCGGGGGTGCGGAGACCCAGTACTTC.

This chain links TRBV27 with TRBJ1-5; perhaps TRBD1 as D (5 bases). The CDR3 consists of 16 residues. Germline V gene data show CDR1 as MNHEY and CDR2 as SMNVEV (reference sequence). With 6 bases removed from V and 2 bases from J, the gap between germline ends came to 17 bases. CDR3 protein: CASSPMDKVGNQPQHF. As DNA, the CDR3 is TGTGCCAGCAGCCCCATGGACAAGGTTGGCAATCAGCCCCAGCATTTT.

Many counts were recorded for this clonotype. The rearrangement uses TRBV6-2 or TRBV6-3 and TRBJ2-6, with D perhaps assigned TRBD1 or TRBD2 (5 bases each). Trimming removed 7 bases at V and 3 bases at J, with 16 bases between. CDR1 and CDR2 from the germline V gene are MNHEY and SVGEGT. There are 16 residues in the CDR3. CDR3 sequence: CASTMGVSGGANVLTF. CDR3 in DNA: TGTGCCAGCACCATGGGGGTCTCGGGTGGGGCCAACGTCCTGACTTTC.

This clonotype was counted at least ten times. The chain uses TRBV7-9 and TRBJ1-2; no clear D gene. The CDR3 totals 13 residues. Germline CDR1 SEHNR, CDR2 FQNEAQ (reference sequence). Trimming removed 5 bases from V and 6 bases from J, with 13 bases in between. The CDR3 is CASSPTESDGYTF. The CDR3 DNA sequence: TGTGCCAGCAGCCCTACAGAGAGCGATGGCTACACCTTC.

This chain links TRBV20-1 with TRBJ2-5, with 15 bases lining up with TRBD2. The CDR3 is made up of 16 amino acids. V trimming: 6 bases; J trimming: 2 bases; junction bases outside the gene matches: 7. The V gene's germline CDR1 is DFQATT and CDR2 SNEGSKA (reference sequence). CDR3 sequence reads: CSALGTSGRRQETQYF. The CDR3 DNA reads TGCAGTGCCCTTGGGACTAGCGGGAGGAGGCAAGAGACCCAGTACTTC.

This clonotype was counted at least ten times. This sequence joins TRBV7-2 and TRBJ1-2; D not certain. The CDR3 extends over 14 amino acids. Germline CDR1 reads SGHTA; CDR2 reads FQGNSA. Trimming cost V 5 bases and J 0 bases, with 10 bases left between them. CDR3 coding DNA: TGTGCCAGCAGCCCCACTCAGACTAACTATGGCTACACCTTC. The encoded protein is CASSPTQTNYGYTF.

The CDR3 is CAWNKAGHTEAFF. The CDR3 DNA reads TGTGCCTGGAATAAAGCGGGGCACACTGAAGCTTTCTTT. The chain links TRBV30 to TRBJ1-1, with D possibly matching TRBD1 (5 bases). The germline CDR1 and CDR2 sequences are GTSNPN and SVGIG (reference sequence). Trimming left V 4 bases short and J 3 bases short, with 12 bases between. CDR3 length: 13 residues. The variable domain in full, with the rest retrieved from reference TRBV30 and TRBJ1-1, is SQTIHQWPATLVQPVGSPLSLECTVEGTSNPNLYWYRQAAGRGLQLLFYSVGIGQISSEVPQNLSASRPQDRQFILSSKKLLLSDSGFYLCAWNKAGHTEAFFGQGTRLTVV.

The V and J genes are TRBV3-1 and TRBJ1-1; D is possibly TRBD1 (6 bases). With 3 bases removed from V and 0 bases from J, the gap between germline ends came to 11 bases. This CDR3 has 15 residues. The germline gives CDR1 LGHDT, CDR2 YNNKEL (reference sequence). The CDR3 reads CASSQAGQMNTEAFF. The CDR3 nucleotides are TGTGCCAGCAGCCAGGCGGGACAAATGAACACTGAAGCTTTCTTT.

This clonotype was detected only once. This rearrangement joins TRBV11-2 to TRBJ1-3, with unresolved D. CDR1 and CDR2 from the germline V gene are SGHAT and FQNNGV. The CDR3 has 16 amino acids. V was pared by 2 bases and J by 2 bases, with 13 bases between. This CDR3 is CASSLFPGPAGNTIYF. The DNA for the CDR3 is TGTGCCAGCAGCTTATTCCCAGGTCCTGCTGGAAACACCATATATTTT.

This clonotype showed up many times. This chain connects TRBV10-3 to TRBJ2-7; D possibly corresponds to TRBD1 (6 bases). Per the germline V gene, CDR1 is ENHRY and CDR2 is SYGVKD. CDR3 length: 14 residues. The V and J ends lost 7 bases and 0 bases respectively, with 13 bases between them. The CDR3 nucleotides read TGTGCCATCATGAGTCAGGACAGCTCCTACGAGCAGTACTTC. It is translated as CAIMSQDSSYEQYF.